One T cell receptor (beta chain) is described in this entry. Antigen: not known. This entry comes from a study of shared clonotypes between healthy human individuals. About the research overall: Every donor yielded three CD4 naive, three CD4 memory, two CD8 naive and one CD8 memory plate.

Assay used: immunoSEQ multiplex PCR; TCRdb lists only in-frame clones, some missing. The sample holds over 850,000 clones, roughly 74% seen once. Whole-study results and caveats: Sorted-subset samples were not fully sequenced, rarefaction indicated.

Each sample came from a Caucasian adult donor living in Nashville, Tennessee. A split of CD4+ cells into CD45RA+ naive and CD45RA-negative memory subsets was performed. Sequences were obtained from memory CD4+ T cells from PBMCs. Subset given: CD45RA-negative fraction. The clonotype was recovered from a man aged 18 to 35 in good health. Some clones in this sample may be carry-over from other donors' samples.

CDR3 DNA sequence: TGTGCCAGCAGCTTAGGCGGGGGGAAGCAGTACTTC. Translated: CASSLGGGKQYF. The J gene is TRBJ2-7, the V gene TRBV7-6; TRBD2 matches at 8 bases. V lost 1 base and J lost 8; bases outside the gene matches: 1. The CDR3 sequence is 12 residues long. Germline CDR1 SGHVS, CDR2 FNYEAQ.